The clone carrying this T cell receptor (beta chain) was observed at least ten times. Its antigen remains unidentified. This sample was taken from a study of T cells in Graves' hyperthyroidism and ophthalmopathy. Amplified TCR beta CDR3 regions came from RNA transcripts. HTBI primers drove first-round RT-PCR of the TCR CDR3. TCRdb fed the multiplex PCR reads into MiXCR, producing one record per CDR3 protein. The data contain fewer than 450,000 distinct CDR3 sequences, 11% to 15% of them singletons. Study results and caveats: Most clonotypes expanded in thyroid above 0.001 were likewise present in blood.

Diagnosis rested on symptoms, serum thyroxine and TRAb, thyroid ultrasound, and orbital computed tomography. The CDR3 runs to 14 residues. The germline V gene has CDR1 DFQATT and CDR2 SNEGSKA (reference sequence). V was pared by 0 bases and J by 6 bases, with 12 bases between. The sequencing input was blood. The chain uses TRBV20-1 and TRBJ2-1, with TRBD2 as a possible D gene (6 bases). This receptor was obtained from a man aged 45-65 years with Graves' ophthalmopathy. Here the CDR3 DNA reads TGCAGTGCTAGAGAAGGTTGGACTATCAATGAGCAGTTCTTC. Its protein is CSAREGWTINEQFF.